These 20 T cell receptor beta chains were sequenced from one sample in a study of technical replicates of blood from several donors. Assay: immunoSEQ multiplex PCR; the TCRdb copy retains only in-frame clones and omits some. The repertoire holds tens of thousands of clones, with just under 97% as singletons. The sample consisted of T cells isolated from PBMCs. All receptors derive from a human donor in good health.

J is TRBJ2-3 and V is TRBV4-1; no clear D. The CDR3 totals 17 residues. The germline gives CDR1 MGHRA, CDR2 YSYEKL. The V and J ends lost 3 bases and 0 bases respectively, with 16 bases between them. CDR3 in amino acids: CASSHVYELKSTDTQYF. The CDR3 DNA reads TGCGCCAGCAGCCATGTTTACGAACTTAAAAGCACAGATACGCAGTATTTT.

CDR3 DNA: TGTGCCAGCAGCTTTCAAGGGGGACAGGGGGCTTTCTTT. Its translation: CASSFQGGQGAFF. The chain employs TRBV11-2 and TRBJ1-1; 10 bases agree with TRBD1. Germline assignment: CDR1 SGHAT and CDR2 FQNNGV. The CDR3 spans 13 residues. The V segment lost 3 bases and the J segment 11 bases; nucleotides outside the gene matches: 6. Based on the CDR3 plus reference TRBV11-2 and TRBJ1-1, the full variable domain is EAGVAQSPRYKIIEKRQSVAFWCNPISGHATLYWYQQILGQGPKLLIQFQNNGVVDDSQLPKDRFSAERLKGVDSTLKIQPAKLEDSAVYLCASSFQGGQGAFFGQGTRLTVV.

This CDR3 is CASSPLVGRGSRYGYTF. DNA for the CDR3: TGTGCCAGCAGCCCCCTCGTGGGCAGGGGCTCCAGATATGGCTACACCTTC. The genes are TRBV5-4 and TRBJ1-2, with D perhaps matching TRBD1 (6 bases). Germline values: CDR1 SGHNT, CDR2 YYREEE (reference sequence). The CDR3 has 17 residues. V lost 4 bases and J lost 5, with 24 bases in between.

The rearrangement links TRBV4-2 to TRBJ2-2; TRBD1 agrees at 7 bases. This CDR3 spans 20 amino acids. V lost 1 base to trimming and J lost 0 bases; unmatched junction nucleotides: 14. Germline-derived CDR1 and CDR2 are LGHNA and YNFKEQ. CDR3 residues: CASSQGGTVSPKSNTGELFF. The CDR3 DNA is TGTGCCAGCAGCCAAGGAGGGACAGTATCCCCTAAGTCGAACACCGGGGAGCTGTTTTTT.

V usage is TRBV5-1 and J usage is TRBJ1-1; 8 bases are a match to TRBD1. The length of the CDR3 is 16 residues. V was pared by 1 base and J by 5 bases, with 10 bases of the junction left unmatched. CDR1 SGHRS and CDR2 YFSETQ come from the germline V gene. The CDR3 reads CASSLIVSGGATEAFF. The CDR3 region has the DNA TGCGCCAGCAGCTTGATAGTCTCAGGGGGCGCGACTGAAGCTTTCTTT.

The genes are TRBV27 and TRBJ1-6, with D maybe TRBD1 (5 bases). V gave up 4 bases and J gave up 4 bases, with 23 bases separating them. The V gene's germline CDR1 is MNHEY and CDR2 SMNVEV (reference sequence). This CDR3 region has 19 residues. The CDR3 bases are TGTGCCAGCAGTTCTTTAACCCGATCGACAGAGGAGTATAATTCACCCCTCCACTTT. This translates into CASSSLTRSTEEYNSPLHF.

The rearrangement joins TRBV7-3 to TRBJ1-2, with TRBD1 matching over 7 bases. The germline V gene encodes CDR1 SGHTA and CDR2 FQGTGA. The CDR3 consists of 17 residues. V lost 4 bases and J lost 0; bases outside the gene matches: 11. CDR3 amino acids: CASSSSGNRGTNYGYTF. In DNA, the CDR3 is TGTGCCAGCAGCTCCTCTGGAAACAGGGGTACTAACTATGGCTACACCTTC.

The J gene is TRBJ2-1, the V gene TRBV6-5, with TRBD1 identical over 8 bases. V gave up 6 bases and J gave up 4 bases; unmatched junction bases: 8. This CDR3 contains 15 residues. CDR1 and CDR2 from the germline V gene are MNHEY and SVGAGI. CDR3 nucleotide sequence: TGTGCCAGCAGCCTCCCGGGACAGGAGTACAATGAGCAGTTCTTC. This gives the protein CASSLPGQEYNEQFF.

The chain is built from TRBV7-9 and TRBJ2-1; 7 nucleotides agree with TRBD2. The length of the CDR3 is 16 residues. The V gene end was trimmed by 4 bases and the J gene end by 7 bases; junction bases not matched to a gene: 13. Germline assignment: CDR1 SEHNR and CDR2 FQNEAQ (reference sequence). The CDR3 coding sequence is TGTGCCAGCAGCTCCGCTCGGGGGGATGGCGAGAATGAGCAGTTCTTC. This gives the protein CASSSARGDGENEQFF.

This clone was seen a handful of times. The gene calls are TRBV13 and TRBJ2-7; the match to TRBD2 covers 11 bases. Losses at the gene ends were 2 bases for V and 2 bases for J; bases not matched to a gene: 23. CDR1 and CDR2 from the germline V gene are PRHDT and FYEKMQ (reference sequence). The CDR3 extends over 22 amino acids. This chain's CDR3 is CASSLPRTSGSLRDAPAYEQYF. In DNA form, the CDR3 reads TGTGCCAGCAGCTTACCCCGAACTAGCGGGAGCCTCCGGGACGCACCTGCCTACGAGCAGTACTTC.

This chain joins TRBV29-1 and TRBJ1-1, with D unresolved. CDR1 and CDR2 from the germline V gene are SQVTM and ANQGSEA. Trimming removed 8 bases at V and 0 bases at J, with 13 bases between. CDR3 size: 13 residues. The CDR3 sequence is CSTEAGLNTEAFF. The CDR3 bases are TGCAGCACAGAAGCGGGGTTGAACACTGAAGCTTTCTTT.

This clone was detected once. The chain couples TRBV7-2 to TRBJ2-7; 11 bases line up with TRBD2. The CDR3 has 15 amino acids. Germline CDR1 reads SGHTA; CDR2 reads FQGNSA. V gave up 5 bases and J gave up 2 bases; unmatched junction bases: 5. The CDR3 reads CASSLLAGVTYEQYF. In DNA form, the CDR3 reads TGTGCCAGCAGCCTACTAGCGGGAGTGACCTACGAGCAGTACTTC. Full variable domain (rest looked up from reference TRBV7-2 and TRBJ2-7): GAGVSQSPSNKVTEKGKDVELRCDPISGHTALYWYRQSLGQGLEFLIYFQGNSAPDKSGLPSDRFSAERTGGSVSTLTIQRTQQEDSAVYLCASSLLAGVTYEQYFGPGTRLTVT.

The chain recombines TRBV5-6 with TRBJ2-1; no firm D call. The CDR3 spans 13 residues. Trimming took 5 bases from V and 0 from J, leaving 6 bases between them. Germline V CDR1 and CDR2: SGHDT, YYEEEE. CDR3 coding DNA: TGTGCCAGCAGTCCCTACTCCTACAATGAGCAGTTCTTC. Protein product: CASSPYSYNEQFF.

The chain combines TRBV7-2 with TRBJ2-1; weak D call: TRBD2 (5 bases). V was trimmed by 3 bases and J by 9 bases, leaving 12 bases between them. This CDR3 has 13 amino acids. Germline CDR1 SGHTA, CDR2 FQGNSA. The CDR3 spells CASSLNSRGEQFF. CDR3 nucleotide sequence: TGTGCCAGCAGCTTGAACTCCCGGGGTGAGCAGTTCTTC. Filled out from reference TRBV7-2 and TRBJ2-1, the complete variable domain reads GAGVSQSPSNKVTEKGKDVELRCDPISGHTALYWYRQSLGQGLEFLIYFQGNSAPDKSGLPSDRFSAERTGGSVSTLTIQRTQQEDSAVYLCASSLNSRGEQFFGPGTRLTVL.

The genes are TRBV2 and TRBJ1-2; possible D gene TRBD1, 5 bases. Between the trimmed V and J ends, which lost 4 bases and 1 base, there was a span of 10 bases. Germline assignment: CDR1 SNHLY and CDR2 FYNNEI. The CDR3 length is 14 residues. The CDR3 protein is CASSARTNNYGYTF. Written as DNA, the CDR3 is TGTGCCAGCAGTGCGCGGACAAATAACTATGGCTACACCTTC.

V is TRBV4-2 and J is TRBJ2-3; D is unclear. The CDR3 runs 14 residues. Per germline, CDR1 LGHNA and CDR2 YNFKEQ. V was pared by 0 bases and J by 3 bases, with 7 bases between. The DNA of the CDR3 is TGTGCCAGCAGCCAAGATTCCGGTACAGATACGCAGTATTTT. Residues: CASSQDSGTDTQYF.

The chain uses TRBV7-6 and TRBJ2-7; tentatively, D is TRBD2 (6 bases). Germline-derived CDR1 and CDR2 are SGHVS and FNYEAQ. CDR3 size: 15 residues. V was shortened by 2 bases and J by 4 bases, with 15 bases between the two germline ends. In DNA, the CDR3 is TGTGCCAGCAGCTTAAGAGCGGGCACTGATTACGAGCAGTACTTC. Translation gives CASSLRAGTDYEQYF.

This chain connects TRBV11-3 to TRBJ2-1; D remains ambiguous. Germline V gene lookup returns CDR1 SGHNT and CDR2 YENEEA. The CDR3 runs to 16 residues. Trimming removed 1 base from V and 7 bases from J, with 17 bases in between. The CDR3 DNA reads as TGTGCCAGCAGCTTAGGAACTTCTGGCGGTGGGAATGAGCAGTTCTTC. It encodes CASSLGTSGGGNEQFF.

The chain is built from TRBV5-1 and TRBJ2-2; perhaps TRBD1 as D (6 bases). Trimming removed 2 bases from V and 4 bases from J, with 21 bases in between. This CDR3 contains 18 residues. CDR1 SGHRS and CDR2 YFSETQ come from the germline V gene. The CDR3 bases are TGCGCCAGCAGCTTCGTAAGGGACATCCTCCGTGGCACCGGGGAGCTGTTTTTT. Translating gives CASSFVRDILRGTGELFF.

V and J are TRBV19 and TRBJ2-2, with unresolved D. Germline V gene data show CDR1 as LNHDA and CDR2 as SQIVND (reference sequence). There are 16 residues in the CDR3. Trimming removed 5 bases at V and 0 bases at J, with 13 bases between. CDR3: CASSLSAAPNTGELFF. CDR3 nucleotide sequence: TGTGCCAGTAGTCTATCCGCGGCTCCGAACACCGGGGAGCTGTTTTTT.